This T cell receptor (beta chain) originates from a study of blood T cell repertoires in COVID-19. Using immunoSEQ multiplex PCR, the repertoire was profiled, and TCRdb retains in-frame clones only, with some absent. This sample has some 48,000 clones; around 82% occur once, and the top ten carry about 5.2%. Germline V lookup: CDR1 MNHEY, CDR2 SVGAGI. The CDR3 covers 14 residues. Trimming pared 6 bases from V and 7 bases from J, leaving 15 bases between. This clone was observed a few times. The V and J genes are TRBV6-5 and TRBJ1-4; no clear D. The sample consisted of peripheral blood. This receptor was taken from a human donor in a cohort sampled during active COVID-19. This CDR3 is CASRSGLGGEKLFF. The CDR3 DNA reads TGTGCCAGCAGATCCGGGCTAGGAGGTGAAAAACTGTTTTTT.